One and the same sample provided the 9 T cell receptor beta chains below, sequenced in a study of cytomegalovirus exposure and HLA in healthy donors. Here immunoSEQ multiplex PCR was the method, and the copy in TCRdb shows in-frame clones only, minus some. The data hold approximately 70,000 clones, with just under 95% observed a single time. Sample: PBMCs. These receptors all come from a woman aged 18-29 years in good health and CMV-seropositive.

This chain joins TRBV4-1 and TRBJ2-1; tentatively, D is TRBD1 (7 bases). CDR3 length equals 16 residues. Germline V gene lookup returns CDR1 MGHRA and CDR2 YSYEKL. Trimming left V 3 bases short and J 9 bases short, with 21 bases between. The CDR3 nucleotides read TGCGCCAGCAGCCACGGTCCGGGACAGCGGGTTGGTGAGCAGTTCTTC. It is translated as CASSHGPGQRVGEQFF.

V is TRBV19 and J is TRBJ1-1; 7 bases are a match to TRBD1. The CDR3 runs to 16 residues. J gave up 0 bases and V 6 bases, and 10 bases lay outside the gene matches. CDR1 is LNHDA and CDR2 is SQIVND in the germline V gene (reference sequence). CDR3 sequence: CASRNDWGQLNTEAFF. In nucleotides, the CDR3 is TGTGCCAGTAGAAACGACTGGGGACAGTTGAACACTGAAGCTTTCTTT.

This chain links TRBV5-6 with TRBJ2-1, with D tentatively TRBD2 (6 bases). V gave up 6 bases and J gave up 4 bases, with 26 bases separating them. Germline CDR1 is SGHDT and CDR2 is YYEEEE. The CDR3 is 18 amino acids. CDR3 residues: CASTGHGKTGEPYNEQFF. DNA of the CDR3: TGTGCCAGCACTGGACACGGGAAAACGGGAGAACCGTACAATGAGCAGTTCTTC.

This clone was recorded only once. CDR3 region: CASSLEWTSTYEQYF. CDR3 DNA sequence: TGCGCCAGCAGCTTGGAGTGGACAAGCACCTACGAGCAGTACTTC. This sequence joins TRBV5-1 and TRBJ2-7, with TRBD1 as a possible D gene (5 bases). The CDR3 length is 15 residues. CDR1 is SGHRS, CDR2 YFSETQ, per germline. The V end lost 0 bases, the J end lost 2 bases, and 12 bases lay between the germline ends.

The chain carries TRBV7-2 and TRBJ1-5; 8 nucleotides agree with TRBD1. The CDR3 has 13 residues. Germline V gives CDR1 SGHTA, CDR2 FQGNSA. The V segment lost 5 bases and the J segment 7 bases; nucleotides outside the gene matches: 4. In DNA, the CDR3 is TGTGCCAGCAGCGTACAGGGGGGCCAGCCCCAGCATTTT. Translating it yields CASSVQGGQPQHF.

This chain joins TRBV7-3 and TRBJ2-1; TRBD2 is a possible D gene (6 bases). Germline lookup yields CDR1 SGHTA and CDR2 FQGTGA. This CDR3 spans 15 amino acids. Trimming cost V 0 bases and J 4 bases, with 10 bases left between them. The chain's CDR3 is CASSLTRGDYNEQFF. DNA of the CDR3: TGTGCCAGCAGCTTAACGCGGGGAGATTACAATGAGCAGTTCTTC.

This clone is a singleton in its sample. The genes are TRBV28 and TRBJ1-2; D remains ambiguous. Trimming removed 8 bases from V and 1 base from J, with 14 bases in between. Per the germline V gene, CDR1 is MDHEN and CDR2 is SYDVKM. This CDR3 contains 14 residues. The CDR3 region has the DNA TGTGCCAGCGAGACATCCTCCGTTAACTATGGCTACACCTTC. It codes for CASETSSVNYGYTF.

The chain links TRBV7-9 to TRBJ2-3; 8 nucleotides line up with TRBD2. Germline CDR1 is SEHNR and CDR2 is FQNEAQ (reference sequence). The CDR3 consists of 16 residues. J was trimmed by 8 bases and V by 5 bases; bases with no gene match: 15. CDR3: CASSARLAIRPGTQYF. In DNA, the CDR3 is TGTGCCAGCAGCGCCCGACTAGCGATCCGTCCGGGTACGCAGTATTTT.

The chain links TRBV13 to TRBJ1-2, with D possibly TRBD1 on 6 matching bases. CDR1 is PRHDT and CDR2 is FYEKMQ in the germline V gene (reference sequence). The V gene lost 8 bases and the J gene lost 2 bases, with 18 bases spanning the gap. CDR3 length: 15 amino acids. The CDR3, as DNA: TGTGCCAGCGACCTTAACGGGACACCCAACTATGGCTACACCTTC. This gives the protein CASDLNGTPNYGYTF. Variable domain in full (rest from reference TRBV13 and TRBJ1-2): AAGVIQSPRHLIKEKRETATLKCYPIPRHDTVYWYQQGPGQDPQFLISFYEKMQSDKGSIPDRFSAQQFSDYHSELNMSSLELGDSALYFCASDLNGTPNYGYTFGSGTRLTVV.